The 12 T cell receptor beta chains in this list originate from one sample, sequenced in a study of Ad26.COV2.S vaccination and SARS-CoV-2 variants. Method: immunoSEQ multiplex PCR; TCRdb's copy keeps in-frame clones and lacks some. The sample holds about 680,000 clones, 80% to 90% seen once. Treatment meaning: 15 to 20 received Ad26.COV2.S at low or high dose, single or two shots; several received placebo; per-sample allocation not given. After the first vaccine or placebo injection, samples were drawn on day 63. Source: peripheral blood, taken in a trial of Ad26.COV2.S vaccine versus placebo. The receptors originated from a person aged 18-65 years who received the Ad26.COV2.S COVID-19 vaccine or a placebo.

The chain combines TRBV7-8 with TRBJ1-5; D is ambiguous. The germline CDR1 and CDR2 sequences are SGHVS and FQNEAQ. Between the trimmed V and J ends, which lost 6 bases and 1 base, there was a span of 13 bases. The CDR3 sequence is 15 residues long. The CDR3 spells CASRPTLGSNQPQHF. The CDR3 DNA reads as TGTGCCAGCAGACCTACGCTCGGGAGCAATCAGCCCCAGCATTTT.

This chain uses TRBV18 with TRBJ2-3; D assignment may be TRBD1 or TRBD2 (6 bases each). The germline CDR1 and CDR2 sequences are KGHSH and LQKENI. This CDR3 is built from 14 residues. Trimming took 6 bases from V and 2 from J, leaving 12 bases between them. The CDR3 spells CASSGGGNTDTQYF. For the CDR3, the DNA is TGTGCCAGCTCCGGGGGCGGCAACACAGATACGCAGTATTTT.

The chain combines TRBV19 with TRBJ2-3; D is perhaps TRBD1 (6 bases). The CDR3 contains 17 residues. Germline CDR1 reads LNHDA; CDR2 reads SQIVND (reference sequence). Trimming took 2 bases from V and 2 from J, leaving 17 bases between them. The CDR3 sequence: CASSISLEDRPTDTQYF. CDR3 nucleotides: TGTGCCAGTAGTATATCCCTTGAGGACAGACCCACAGATACGCAGTATTTT.

This chain uses TRBV18 with TRBJ2-7; D gene unclear. This CDR3 has 14 residues. Germline-derived CDR1 and CDR2 are KGHSH and LQKENI. V was clipped by 2 bases and J by 3 bases, with 11 bases between them. In nucleotides, the CDR3 is TGTGCCAGCTCACCATACACGAGTATCTACGAGCAGTACTTC. Its translation is CASSPYTSIYEQYF.

V and J are TRBV2 and TRBJ2-3; D remains ambiguous. V dropped 6 bases and J dropped 3 bases, with 13 bases sitting between them. Germline V gene data show CDR1 as SNHLY and CDR2 as FYNNEI. This CDR3 contains 14 residues. CDR3 bases: TGTGCCAGCAGACTCAATCCCCGTACAGATACGCAGTATTTT. This codes for CASRLNPRTDTQYF.

The V gene is TRBV18, the J gene TRBJ2-7; TRBD1 matches 9 bases. Germline V gene sequence: CDR1 KGHSH, CDR2 LQKENI. The junction had 7 bases not matched to a gene; V was cut back by 6 bases and J by 7 bases. This CDR3 is built from 13 residues. CDR3 nucleotide sequence: TGTGCCAGCTCCCAACAGGGGGCGCGAGAGCAGTACTTC. This sequence encodes CASSQQGAREQYF.

V gene TRBV6-5 combines with J gene TRBJ1-3; D unresolved. CDR1 and CDR2 from the germline V gene are MNHEY and SVGAGI. The CDR3 runs to 14 residues. Trimming left V 4 bases short and J 2 bases short, with 9 bases between. Here the CDR3 reads CASSWTATGNTIYF. CDR3 sequence (DNA): TGTGCCAGCAGTTGGACGGCTACTGGAAACACCATATATTTT.

The chain employs TRBV3-1 (or the pseudogene TRBV3-2) and TRBJ2-3, with 11 nucleotides matching TRBD2. V lost 1 base to trimming and J lost 6 bases; unmatched junction nucleotides: 15. The germline V gene encodes CDR1 LGHDT and CDR2 YNNKEL (reference sequence). The CDR3 is made up of 19 amino acids. The CDR3 spells CASSQAIWASGGRVDTQYF. The CDR3 DNA reads TGTGCCAGCAGCCAAGCCATATGGGCTAGCGGGGGGCGGGTGGATACGCAGTATTTT.

The chain joins TRBV27 to TRBJ2-1, with TRBD2 identical over 10 bases. The CDR3 is 16 amino acids. V shed 3 bases and J 3 bases; nucleotides not matched to a gene: 5. The germline gives CDR1 MNHEY, CDR2 SMNVEV (reference sequence). The CDR3 nucleotides are TGTGCCAGCAGTTTCCGGACTAGCGGCTTCTACAATGAGCAGTTCTTC. Residues: CASSFRTSGFYNEQFF.

The chain recombines TRBV2 with TRBJ2-5; no firm D call. CDR1 SNHLY and CDR2 FYNNEI come from the germline V gene. CDR3 length: 12 amino acids. The ends were cut back, 6 bases at V and 5 bases at J, with 10 bases in the middle. CDR3 in amino acids: CASRPVGETQYF. CDR3 DNA: TGTGCCAGCAGGCCGGTGGGGGAGACCCAGTACTTC. Based on the CDR3 plus reference TRBV2 and TRBJ2-5, the full variable domain is EPEVTQTPSHQVTQMGQEVILRCVPISNHLYFYWYRQILGQKVEFLVSFYNNEISEKSEIFDDQFSVERPDGSNFTLKIRSTKLEDSAMYFCASRPVGETQYFGPGTRLLVL.

This chain links TRBV27 with TRBJ1-5; 8 bases agree with TRBD1. Germline-derived CDR1 and CDR2 are MNHEY and SMNVEV (reference sequence). Losses at the gene ends were 5 bases for V and 6 bases for J; bases not matched to a gene: 6. The CDR3 contains 14 residues. DNA for the CDR3: TGTGCCAGCAGTGAGCAGGGGGCGGGTCAGCCCCAGCATTTT. Its protein is CASSEQGAGQPQHF.

The rearrangement links TRBV5-1 to TRBJ2-5; perhaps TRBD1 as D (9 bases). The V gene's germline CDR1 is SGHRS and CDR2 YFSETQ. There are 17 residues in the CDR3. The V end lost 4 bases, the J end lost 2 bases, and 21 bases lay between the germline ends. This CDR3 is CASSVQGATSGQETQYF. CDR3 DNA: TGCGCCAGCAGCGTACAGGGGGCTACTAGCGGACAAGAGACCCAGTACTTC.